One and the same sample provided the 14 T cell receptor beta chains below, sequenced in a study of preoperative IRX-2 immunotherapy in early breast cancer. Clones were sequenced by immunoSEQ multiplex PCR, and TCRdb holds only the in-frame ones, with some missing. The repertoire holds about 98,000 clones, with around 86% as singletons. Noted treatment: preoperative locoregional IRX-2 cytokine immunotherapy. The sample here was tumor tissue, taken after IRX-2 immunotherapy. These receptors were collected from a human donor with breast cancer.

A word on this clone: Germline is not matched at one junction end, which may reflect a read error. As DNA, the CDR3 is TGTGCCATCAGTTGGACCGACCAAGAGACCCAGTACTTC. Its protein product is CAISWTDQETQYF. This chain connects TRBV6-4 to TRBJ2-5; unclear D gene. Germline CDR1 MRHNA, CDR2 SNTAGT. The CDR3 totals 13 residues.

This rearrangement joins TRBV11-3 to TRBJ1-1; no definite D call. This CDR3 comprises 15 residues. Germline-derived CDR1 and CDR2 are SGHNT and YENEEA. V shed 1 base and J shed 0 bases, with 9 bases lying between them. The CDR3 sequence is CASSLGVPMNTEAFF. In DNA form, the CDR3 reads TGTGCCAGCAGCTTAGGGGTACCTATGAACACTGAAGCTTTCTTT.

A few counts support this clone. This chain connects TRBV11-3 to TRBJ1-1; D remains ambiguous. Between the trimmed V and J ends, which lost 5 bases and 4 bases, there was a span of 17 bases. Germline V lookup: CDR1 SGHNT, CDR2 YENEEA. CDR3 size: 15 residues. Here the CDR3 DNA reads TGTGCCAGCAGCCCGGGATTGGGGTATCTCACTGAAGCTTTCTTT. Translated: CASSPGLGYLTEAFF.

The CDR3 nucleotides are TGCGCCAGCAGCTTGGTGGCGGGTACCACAGATACGCAGTATTTT. Translating it yields CASSLVAGTTDTQYF. The chain joins TRBV5-1 to TRBJ2-3; weak D call: TRBD2 (5 bases). V gave up 0 bases and J gave up 2 bases, with 10 bases separating them. The V gene's germline CDR1 is SGHRS and CDR2 YFSETQ. The CDR3 is 15 residues long.

The CDR3 sequence: CASSPQMDRVTEAFF. The CDR3 nucleotides are TGTGCCAGCAGCCCACAAATGGATCGGGTGACTGAAGCTTTCTTT. The chain employs TRBV7-2 and TRBJ1-1, with D hard to call. Trimming pared 5 bases from V and 5 bases from J, leaving 18 bases between. CDR3 length: 15 residues. CDR1 and CDR2 from the germline V gene are SGHTA and FQGNSA.

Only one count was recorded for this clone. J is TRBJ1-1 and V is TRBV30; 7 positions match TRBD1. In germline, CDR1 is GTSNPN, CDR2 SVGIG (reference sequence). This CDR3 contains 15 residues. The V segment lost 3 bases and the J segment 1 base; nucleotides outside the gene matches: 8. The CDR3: CAWRNQDRANTEAFF. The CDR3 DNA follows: TGTGCCTGGAGGAATCAAGACAGGGCGAACACTGAAGCTTTCTTT. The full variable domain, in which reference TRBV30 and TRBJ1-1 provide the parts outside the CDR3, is SQTIHQWPATLVQPVGSPLSLECTVEGTSNPNLYWYRQAAGRGLQLLFYSVGIGQISSEVPQNLSASRPQDRQFILSSKKLLLSDSGFYLCAWRNQDRANTEAFFGQGTRLTVV.

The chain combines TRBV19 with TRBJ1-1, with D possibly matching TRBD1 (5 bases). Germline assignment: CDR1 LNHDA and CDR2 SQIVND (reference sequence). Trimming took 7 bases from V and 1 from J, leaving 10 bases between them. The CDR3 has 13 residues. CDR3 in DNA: TGTGCCAGTAATGTGGGGCCGAACACTGAAGCTTTCTTT. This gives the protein CASNVGPNTEAFF. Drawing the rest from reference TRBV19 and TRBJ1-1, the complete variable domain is DGGITQSPKYLFRKEGQNVTLSCEQNLNHDAMYWYRQDPGQGLRLIYYSQIVNDFQKGDIAEGYSVSREKKESFPLTVTSAQKNPTAFYLCASNVGPNTEAFFGQGTRLTVV.

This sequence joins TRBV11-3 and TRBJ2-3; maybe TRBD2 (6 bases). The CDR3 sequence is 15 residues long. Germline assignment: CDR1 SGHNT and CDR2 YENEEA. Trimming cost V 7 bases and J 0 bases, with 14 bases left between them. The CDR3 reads CASTSRGISTDTQYF. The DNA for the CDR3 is TGTGCCAGCACCTCGCGGGGTATTAGCACAGATACGCAGTATTTT.

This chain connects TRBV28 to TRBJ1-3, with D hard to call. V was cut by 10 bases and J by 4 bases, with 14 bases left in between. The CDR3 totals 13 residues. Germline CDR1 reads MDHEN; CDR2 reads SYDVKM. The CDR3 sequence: CATHKGYGNTIYF. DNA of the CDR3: TGTGCCACTCATAAAGGATACGGAAACACCATATATTTT.

The DNA for the CDR3 is TGTGCCACCAGCAGAGATGGATACGGGGGGAATGGCTACACCTTC. It specifies CATSRDGYGGNGYTF. The chain links TRBV15 to TRBJ1-2; possibly TRBD1 for D (5 bases). Looked up from germline, CDR1 is LNHNV and CDR2 is YYDKDF (reference sequence). Trimming shortened V by 0 bases and J by 6 bases, and 14 bases separated the two germline ends. CDR3 length: 15 amino acids.

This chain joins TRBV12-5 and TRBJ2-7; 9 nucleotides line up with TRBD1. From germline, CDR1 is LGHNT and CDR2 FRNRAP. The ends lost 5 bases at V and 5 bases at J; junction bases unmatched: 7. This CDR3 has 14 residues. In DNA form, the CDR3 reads TGTGCTAGTGGTCCTGGACAGGGGAGGCACGAGCAGTACTTC. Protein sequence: CASGPGQGRHEQYF.

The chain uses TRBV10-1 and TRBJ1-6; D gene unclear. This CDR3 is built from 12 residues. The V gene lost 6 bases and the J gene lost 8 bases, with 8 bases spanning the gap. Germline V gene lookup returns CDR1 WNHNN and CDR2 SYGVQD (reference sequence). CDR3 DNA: TGCGCCAGCAGCAACCACGATTCACCCCTCCACTTT. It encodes CASSNHDSPLHF.

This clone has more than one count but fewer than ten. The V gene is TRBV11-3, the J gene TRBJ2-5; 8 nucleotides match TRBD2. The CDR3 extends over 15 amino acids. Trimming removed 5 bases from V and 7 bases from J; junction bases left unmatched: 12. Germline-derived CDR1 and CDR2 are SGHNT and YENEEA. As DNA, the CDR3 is TGTGCCAGCAGCAGCGGGGGTCCCGGTAGGGGGACCCAGTACTTC. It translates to CASSSGGPGRGTQYF.

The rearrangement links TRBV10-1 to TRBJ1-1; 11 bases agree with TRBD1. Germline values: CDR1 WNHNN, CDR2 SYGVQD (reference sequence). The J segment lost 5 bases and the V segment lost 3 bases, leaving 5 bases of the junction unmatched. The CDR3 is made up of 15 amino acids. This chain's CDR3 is CASSEGGTGGTEAFF. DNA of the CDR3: TGCGCCAGCAGTGAAGGTGGGACAGGGGGTACTGAAGCTTTCTTT.